The T cell receptor beta chain under discussion was sequenced for a study of T-cell reconstitution after alpha-beta-depleted transplantation in children. Study-wide results and limits: Hyperexpanded clones declined; after one year, newly produced T cells mostly supplied diversity.

In its sample, this clonotype was seen many times. Its antigen is currently unknown. Unique molecular identifiers were used to barcode this TCRbeta library. TCRdb ran MiXCR on the PCR reads and lists one entry per CDR3 protein. The sample lists about 100,000 distinct CDR3 sequences, approximately 6.4% occurring once. Trimming took 1 base from V and 5 from J, leaving 5 bases between them. The CDR3 is 13 amino acids. CDR1 and CDR2 (germline): LGHNA, YSLEER. The chain couples TRBV4-3 to TRBJ2-2; D is undetermined. Material: PBMCs, mostly from graft donor cells, obtained 360 days after TCRalphabeta/CD19-depleted stem cell transplant. The TCR was taken from a male patient aged 2-15 years who had a stem cell transplant for acute lymphoblastic leukemia, so the T cells may come from the graft donor. CDR3 region: CASSQARTGELFF. The CDR3 coding sequence is TGCGCCAGCAGCCAAGCTAGGACCGGGGAGCTGTTTTTT.